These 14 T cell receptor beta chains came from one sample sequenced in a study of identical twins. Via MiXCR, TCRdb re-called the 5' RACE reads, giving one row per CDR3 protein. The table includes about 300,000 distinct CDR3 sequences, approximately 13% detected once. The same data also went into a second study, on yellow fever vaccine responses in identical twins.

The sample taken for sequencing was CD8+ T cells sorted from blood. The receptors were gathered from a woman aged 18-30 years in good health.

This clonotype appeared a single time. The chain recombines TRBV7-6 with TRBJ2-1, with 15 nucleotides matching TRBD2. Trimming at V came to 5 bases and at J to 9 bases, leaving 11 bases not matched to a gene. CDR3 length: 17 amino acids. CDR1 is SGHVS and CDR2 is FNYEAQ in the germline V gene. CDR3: CASSQPGLAGGPGEQFF. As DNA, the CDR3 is TGTGCCAGCAGCCAGCCTGGACTAGCGGGAGGGCCGGGTGAGCAGTTCTTC.

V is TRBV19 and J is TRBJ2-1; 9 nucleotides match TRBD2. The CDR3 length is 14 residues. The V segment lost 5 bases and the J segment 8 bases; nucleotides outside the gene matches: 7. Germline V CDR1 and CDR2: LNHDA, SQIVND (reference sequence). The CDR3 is CASSWSSGTYEQFF. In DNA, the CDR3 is TGTGCCAGTAGTTGGTCTAGCGGGACCTATGAGCAGTTCTTC.

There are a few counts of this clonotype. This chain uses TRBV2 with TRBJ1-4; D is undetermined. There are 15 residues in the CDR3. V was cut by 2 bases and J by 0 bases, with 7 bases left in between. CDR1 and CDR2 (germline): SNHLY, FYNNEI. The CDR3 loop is CASSEFRATNEKLFF. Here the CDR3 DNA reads TGTGCCAGCAGTGAATTTCGAGCAACTAATGAAAAACTGTTTTTT.

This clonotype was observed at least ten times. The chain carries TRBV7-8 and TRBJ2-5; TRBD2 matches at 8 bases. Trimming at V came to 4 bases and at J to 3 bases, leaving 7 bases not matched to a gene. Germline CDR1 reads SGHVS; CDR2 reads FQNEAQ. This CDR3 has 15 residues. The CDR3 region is CASSSAGGPKETQYF. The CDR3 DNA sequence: TGTGCCAGCAGCTCGGCGGGGGGTCCTAAAGAGACCCAGTACTTC.

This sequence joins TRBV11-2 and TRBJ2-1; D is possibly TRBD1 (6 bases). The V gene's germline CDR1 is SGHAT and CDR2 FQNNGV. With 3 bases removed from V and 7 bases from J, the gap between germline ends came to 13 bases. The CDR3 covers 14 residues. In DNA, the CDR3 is TGTGCCAGCAGCTTGGGGGCGGTCTGGAATGAGCAGTTCTTC. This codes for CASSLGAVWNEQFF.

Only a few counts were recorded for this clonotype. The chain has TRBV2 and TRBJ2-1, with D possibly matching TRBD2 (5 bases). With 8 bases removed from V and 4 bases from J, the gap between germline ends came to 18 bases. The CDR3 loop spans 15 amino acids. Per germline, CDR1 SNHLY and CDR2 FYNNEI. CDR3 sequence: CASGGSGTAYNEQFF. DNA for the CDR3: TGTGCCAGCGGAGGCAGCGGCACCGCTTACAATGAGCAGTTCTTC. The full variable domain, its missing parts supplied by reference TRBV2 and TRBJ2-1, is EPEVTQTPSHQVTQMGQEVILRCVPISNHLYFYWYRQILGQKVEFLVSFYNNEISEKSEIFDDQFSVERPDGSNFTLKIRSTKLEDSAMYFCASGGSGTAYNEQFFGPGTRLTVL.

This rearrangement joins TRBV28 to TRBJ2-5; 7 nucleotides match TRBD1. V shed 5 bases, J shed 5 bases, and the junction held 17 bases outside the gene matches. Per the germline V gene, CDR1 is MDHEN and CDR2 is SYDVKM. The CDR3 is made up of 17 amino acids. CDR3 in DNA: TGTGCCAGCAGTCTAGTTCTATCGGGACAGCCAAGTGAGACCCAGTACTTC. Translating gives CASSLVLSGQPSETQYF.

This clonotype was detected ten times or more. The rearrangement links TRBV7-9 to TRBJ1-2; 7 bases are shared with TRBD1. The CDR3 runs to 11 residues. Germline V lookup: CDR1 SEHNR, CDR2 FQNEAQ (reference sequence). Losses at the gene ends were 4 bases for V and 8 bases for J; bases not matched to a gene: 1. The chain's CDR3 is CASSSTGGYTF. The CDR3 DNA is TGTGCCAGCAGCTCGACAGGGGGCTACACCTTC.

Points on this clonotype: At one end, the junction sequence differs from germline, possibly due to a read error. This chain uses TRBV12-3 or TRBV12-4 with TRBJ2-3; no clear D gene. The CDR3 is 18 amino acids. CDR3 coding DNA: TGTACCAGCAGTTCCCCATTAGATAAGACTCATAGCACAGATACGCAGTATTTT. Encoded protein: CTSSSPLDKTHSTDTQYF.

The CDR3 spells CSARVGRESGNSPLHF. As DNA, the CDR3 is TGCAGTGCTAGAGTGGGAAGGGAATCGGGTAATTCACCCCTCCACTTT. The chain uses TRBV20-1 and TRBJ1-6; unclear D gene. V gave up 1 base and J gave up 6 bases, with 16 bases separating them. The CDR3 extends over 16 amino acids. Per germline, CDR1 DFQATT and CDR2 SNEGSKA (reference sequence).

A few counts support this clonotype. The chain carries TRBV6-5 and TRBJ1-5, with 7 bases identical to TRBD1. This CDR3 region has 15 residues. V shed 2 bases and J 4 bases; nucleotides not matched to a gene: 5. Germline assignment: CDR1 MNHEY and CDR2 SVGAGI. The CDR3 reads CASSYDRAGNQPQHF. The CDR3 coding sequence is TGTGCCAGCAGTTACGACAGGGCGGGAAATCAGCCCCAGCATTTT.

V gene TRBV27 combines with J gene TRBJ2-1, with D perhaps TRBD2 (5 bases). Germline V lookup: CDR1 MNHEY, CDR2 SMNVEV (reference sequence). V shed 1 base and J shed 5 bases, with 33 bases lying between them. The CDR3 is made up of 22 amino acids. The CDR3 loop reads CASSLFRLYEAEPGYPHNEQFF. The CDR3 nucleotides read TGTGCCAGCAGTTTATTTCGGCTGTACGAAGCGGAGCCCGGATATCCCCACAATGAGCAGTTCTTC.

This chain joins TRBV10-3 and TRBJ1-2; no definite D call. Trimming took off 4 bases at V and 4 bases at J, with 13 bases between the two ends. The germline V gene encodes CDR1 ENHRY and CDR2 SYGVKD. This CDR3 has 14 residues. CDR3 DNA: TGTGCCATCAGTGGGACCCAAGGTAGCTATGGCTACACCTTC. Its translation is CAISGTQGSYGYTF.

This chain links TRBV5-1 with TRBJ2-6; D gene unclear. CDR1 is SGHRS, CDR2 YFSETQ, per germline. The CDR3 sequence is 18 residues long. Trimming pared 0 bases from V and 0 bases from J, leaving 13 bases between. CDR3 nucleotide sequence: TGCGCCAGCAGCTTGGAGGTAGAAGTATACTCTGGGGCCAACGTCCTGACTTTC. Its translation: CASSLEVEVYSGANVLTF.